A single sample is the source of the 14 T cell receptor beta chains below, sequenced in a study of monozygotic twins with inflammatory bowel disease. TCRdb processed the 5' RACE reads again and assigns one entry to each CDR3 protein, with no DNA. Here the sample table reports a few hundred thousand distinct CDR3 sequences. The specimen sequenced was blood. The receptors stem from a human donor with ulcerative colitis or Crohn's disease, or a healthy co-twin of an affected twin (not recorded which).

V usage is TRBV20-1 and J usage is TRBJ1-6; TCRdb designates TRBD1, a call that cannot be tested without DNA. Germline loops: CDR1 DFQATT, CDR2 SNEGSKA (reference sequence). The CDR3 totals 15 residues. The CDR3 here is CSASRTQGKNSPLHF.

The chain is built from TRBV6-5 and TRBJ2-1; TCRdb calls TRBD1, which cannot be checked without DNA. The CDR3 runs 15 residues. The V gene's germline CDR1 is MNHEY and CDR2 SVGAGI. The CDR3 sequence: CASSYTRGQNNEQFF.

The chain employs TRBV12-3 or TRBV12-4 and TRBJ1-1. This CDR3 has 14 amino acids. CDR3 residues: CASSLGFMNTEAFF.

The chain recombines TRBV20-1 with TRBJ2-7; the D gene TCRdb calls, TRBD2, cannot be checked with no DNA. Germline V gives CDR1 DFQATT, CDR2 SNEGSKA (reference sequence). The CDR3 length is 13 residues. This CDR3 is CSARRGLASEQYF.

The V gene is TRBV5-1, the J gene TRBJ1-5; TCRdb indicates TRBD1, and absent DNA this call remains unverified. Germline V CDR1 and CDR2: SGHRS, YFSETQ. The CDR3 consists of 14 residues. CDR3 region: CASSFGTANQPQHF.

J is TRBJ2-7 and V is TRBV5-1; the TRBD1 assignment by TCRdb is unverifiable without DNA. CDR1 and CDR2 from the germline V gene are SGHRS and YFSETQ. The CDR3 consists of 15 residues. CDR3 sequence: CASSTRQGTSYEQYF.

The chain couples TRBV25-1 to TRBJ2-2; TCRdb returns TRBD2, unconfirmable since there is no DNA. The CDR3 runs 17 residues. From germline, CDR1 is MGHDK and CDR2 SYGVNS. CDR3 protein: CASSDPPGTINTGELFF.

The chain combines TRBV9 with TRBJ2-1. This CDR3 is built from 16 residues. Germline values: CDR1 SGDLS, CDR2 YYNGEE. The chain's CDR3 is CASSLDSALISNEQFF.

Here the CDR3 reads CASSQLTSTDTQYF. The chain has TRBV4-3 and TRBJ2-3. CDR3 length: 14 amino acids. Germline V gives CDR1 LGHNA, CDR2 YSLEER.

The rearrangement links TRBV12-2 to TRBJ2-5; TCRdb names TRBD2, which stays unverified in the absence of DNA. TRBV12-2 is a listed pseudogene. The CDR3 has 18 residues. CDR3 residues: CASRLAHWSGASRGTQYF.

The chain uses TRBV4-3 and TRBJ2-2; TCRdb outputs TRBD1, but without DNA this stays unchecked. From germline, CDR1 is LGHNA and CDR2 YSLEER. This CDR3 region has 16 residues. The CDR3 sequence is CASSQDSGANTGELFF.

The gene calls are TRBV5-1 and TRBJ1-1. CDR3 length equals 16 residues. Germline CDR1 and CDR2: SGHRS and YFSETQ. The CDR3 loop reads CASSLVSGAMNTEAFF.

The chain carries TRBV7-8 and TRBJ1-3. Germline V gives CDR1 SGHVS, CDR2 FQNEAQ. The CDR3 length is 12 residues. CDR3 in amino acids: CACSQDEYTIYF. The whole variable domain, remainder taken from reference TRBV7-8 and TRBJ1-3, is GAGVSQSPRYKVAKRGQDVALRCDPISGHVSLFWYQQALGQGPEFLTYFQNEAQLDKSGLPSDRFFAERPEGSVSTLKIQRTQQEDSAVYLCACSQDEYTIYFGEGSWLTVV.

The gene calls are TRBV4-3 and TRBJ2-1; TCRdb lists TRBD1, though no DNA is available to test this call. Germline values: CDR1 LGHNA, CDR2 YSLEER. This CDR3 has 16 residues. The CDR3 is CASSQGPGGGRNEQFF.